These 31 T cell receptor beta chains were sequenced from one sample in a study of blood T cell repertoires in COVID-19. The method was immunoSEQ multiplex PCR; TCRdb's version includes in-frame clones alone and lacks a portion of them. The data contain roughly 270,000 clones, 70% to 90% of them singletons. Sequenced material: peripheral blood. These receptors all come from a man aged 18 to 35 with active or convalescent COVID-19.

The chain is built from TRBV6-6 and TRBJ1-1; D gene ambiguous. V gave up 8 bases and J gave up 0 bases, with 13 bases separating them. Germline assignment: CDR1 MNHNY and CDR2 SVGAGI (reference sequence). The CDR3 sequence is 14 residues long. The CDR3 DNA follows: TGTGCCAGCGAACCAGGCCGCATGAACACTGAAGCTTTCTTT. Its translation: CASEPGRMNTEAFF.

The rearrangement uses TRBV2 and TRBJ2-3; D gene ambiguous. V gave up 2 bases and J gave up 5 bases, with 5 bases separating them. CDR1 and CDR2 (germline): SNHLY, FYNNEI. The CDR3 totals 12 residues. The DNA for the CDR3 is TGTGCCAGCAGTGAAACGGGAGATACGCAGTATTTT. It specifies CASSETGDTQYF.

A few counts support this clone. This chain connects TRBV19 to TRBJ1-1, with D tentatively TRBD1 (5 bases). The CDR3 totals 15 residues. Germline V gene sequence: CDR1 LNHDA, CDR2 SQIVND (reference sequence). V dropped 3 bases and J dropped 3 bases, with 14 bases sitting between them. The CDR3 sequence is CASSIGGGVHTEAFF. In DNA form, the CDR3 reads TGTGCCAGTAGTATTGGAGGAGGGGTGCACACTGAAGCTTTCTTT.

The V call is TRBV7-6, the J call TRBJ2-7; TRBD2 agrees at 8 bases. J was trimmed by 4 bases and V by 2 bases; bases with no gene match: 1. Germline lookup yields CDR1 SGHVS and CDR2 FNYEAQ. The CDR3 length is 13 residues. DNA for the CDR3: TGTGCCAGCAGCTTAACTAGCGGATACGAGCAGTACTTC. Translating it yields CASSLTSGYEQYF.

The rearrangement links TRBV24-1 to TRBJ2-7; 8 bases are a match to TRBD1. From germline, CDR1 is KGHDR and CDR2 SFDVKD. There are 13 residues in the CDR3. Trimming took 4 bases from V and 4 from J; bases not matched to a gene: 2. The CDR3 is CATSETGGYEQYF. CDR3 bases: TGTGCCACCAGTGAAACAGGGGGGTACGAGCAGTACTTC.

The chain joins TRBV10-3 to TRBJ2-3, with 9 nucleotides matching TRBD1. Trimming cost V 4 bases and J 5 bases; bases outside gene matches: 1. Germline V gene sequence: CDR1 ENHRY, CDR2 SYGVKD. The CDR3 has 13 residues. Here the CDR3 DNA reads TGTGCCATCAGTGGGACAGGGGAAGATACGCAGTATTTT. The encoded protein is CAISGTGEDTQYF.

This sequence joins TRBV11-2 and TRBJ1-1, with D unclear. The CDR3 loop spans 13 amino acids. V gave up 2 bases and J gave up 9 bases, with 13 bases separating them. Germline CDR1 SGHAT, CDR2 FQNNGV. The CDR3, as DNA: TGTGCCAGCAGCTTATCAGAAAAGTTGAAAGCTTTCTTT. Protein sequence: CASSLSEKLKAFF. Variable domain in full (rest from reference TRBV11-2 and TRBJ1-1): EAGVAQSPRYKIIEKRQSVAFWCNPISGHATLYWYQQILGQGPKLLIQFQNNGVVDDSQLPKDRFSAERLKGVDSTLKIQPAKLEDSAVYLCASSLSEKLKAFFGQGTRLTVV.

V gene TRBV9 combines with J gene TRBJ1-2; 7 nucleotides match TRBD1. Trimming removed 4 bases from V and 7 bases from J; junction bases left unmatched: 4. Germline CDR1 and CDR2: SGDLS and YYNGEE. The CDR3 length is 12 residues. CDR3 nucleotides: TGTGCCAGCAGCCCGGGACAGAGTGGCTACACCTTC. Its protein is CASSPGQSGYTF.

The chain links TRBV18 to TRBJ2-4, with TRBD1 matching 10 bases. Looked up from germline, CDR1 is KGHSH and CDR2 is LQKENI. There are 17 residues in the CDR3. V was clipped by 3 bases and J by 2 bases; unmatched bases: 7. CDR3 sequence reads: CASSPTTGGASKNIQYF. The CDR3 DNA is TGTGCCAGCTCACCCACGACAGGGGGCGCCTCCAAAAACATTCAGTACTTC.

This clone was detected only a few times. The chain couples TRBV11-2 to TRBJ2-5; 8 positions match TRBD2. After removal of 5 bases from V and 1 base from J, the junction contained 6 bases not matched to a gene. Germline loops: CDR1 SGHAT, CDR2 FQNNGV. The CDR3 spans 15 residues. The chain's CDR3 is CASSLGGGPQETQYF. DNA for the CDR3: TGTGCCAGCAGCCTCGGGGGGGGGCCCCAAGAGACCCAGTACTTC.

The chain carries TRBV6-2 or TRBV6-3 and TRBJ1-6, with D unclear. This CDR3 is built from 17 residues. The V end was cut by 3 bases, the J end by 6 bases, with 18 bases between. CDR1 is MNHEY, CDR2 SVGEGT, per germline. The CDR3 coding sequence is TGTGCCAGCAGTTATATTTCCGGGGAGGCCTTTAATTCACCCCTCCACTTT. Residues: CASSYISGEAFNSPLHF.

In this sample, this clone turned up a few times. The chain's CDR3 is CASSPGTNTGELFF. The CDR3, as DNA: TGTGCCAGCAGTCCCGGGACGAACACCGGGGAGCTGTTTTTT. The chain uses TRBV7-9 and TRBJ2-2, with a weak D call TRBD2 (5 bases). Germline-derived CDR1 and CDR2 are SEHNR and FQNEAQ (reference sequence). V lost 6 bases, J lost 0 bases, and 8 bases lay in between. The CDR3 contains 14 residues.

This chain connects TRBV4-3 to TRBJ2-3, with 9 bases lining up with TRBD2. V was clipped by 4 bases and J by 4 bases; unmatched bases: 9. In germline, CDR1 is LGHNA, CDR2 YSLEER. There are 16 residues in the CDR3. In nucleotides, the CDR3 is TGCGCCAGCAGCCGAGATCTAGCGGGGTCTTCAGATACGCAGTATTTT. This codes for CASSRDLAGSSDTQYF.

The chain has TRBV10-1 and TRBJ2-3, with TRBD2 as a possible D gene (7 bases). In germline, CDR1 is WNHNN, CDR2 SYGVQD (reference sequence). The CDR3 is 15 residues long. The V gene lost 0 bases and the J gene lost 4 bases, with 11 bases spanning the gap. CDR3 in amino acids: CASSESGRGADTQYF. CDR3 DNA sequence: TGCGCCAGCAGTGAGTCAGGGAGGGGGGCAGATACGCAGTATTTT.

This sequence joins TRBV13 and TRBJ2-1, with D tentatively TRBD1 (5 bases). CDR1 PRHDT and CDR2 FYEKMQ come from the germline V gene (reference sequence). The V end was cut by 2 bases, the J end by 4 bases, with 6 bases between. This CDR3 spans 13 amino acids. In DNA form, the CDR3 reads TGTGCCAGCAGCTTATCAGGGTACAATGAGCAGTTCTTC. The encoded protein is CASSLSGYNEQFF.

The sample holds one count of this clone. V gene TRBV6-1 combines with J gene TRBJ1-2; D gene ambiguous. The germline gives CDR1 MNHNS, CDR2 SASEGT. V was pared by 1 base and J by 7 bases, with 19 bases between. This CDR3 is built from 16 residues. This CDR3 reads CASSEGGSLSSFGYTF. The CDR3 nucleotides read TGTGCCAGCAGTGAAGGAGGCAGCCTCAGCTCCTTTGGCTACACCTTC.

The gene calls are TRBV2 and TRBJ2-1; 9 nucleotides line up with TRBD2. CDR1 and CDR2 (germline): SNHLY, FYNNEI. V shed 2 bases, J shed 9 bases, and the junction held 8 bases outside the gene matches. CDR3 length equals 15 residues. For the CDR3, the DNA is TGTGCCAGCAGTGAATGGCGGGGGGGCTCAAGTGAGCAGTTCTTC. Its protein product is CASSEWRGGSSEQFF.

V gene TRBV6-4 combines with J gene TRBJ1-2, with TRBD1 matching over 9 bases. The germline gives CDR1 MRHNA, CDR2 SNTAGT. Trimming removed 10 bases from V and 4 bases from J; junction bases left unmatched: 10. The CDR3 consists of 14 residues. CDR3 sequence: CATPDRGQIYGYTF. The DNA for the CDR3 is TGTGCCACCCCGGACAGGGGCCAAATCTATGGCTACACCTTC.

About this clone itself: Germline is not matched at one junction end, which may reflect a read error. The gene calls are TRBV7-9 and TRBJ2-1; 10 bases agree with TRBD2. The CDR3 spans 17 residues. CDR1 and CDR2 from the germline V gene are SEHNR and FQNEAQ (reference sequence). The CDR3 DNA reads as TGTGCCAGCAGTTTAGGACTAGCGGCGACCCACTACAATGAGCAGTTCTTC. Its protein is CASSLGLAATHYNEQFF. The full variable domain, its missing parts supplied by reference TRBV7-9 and TRBJ2-1, is DTGVSQNPRHKITKRGQNVTFRCDPISEHNRLYWYRQTLGQGPEFLTYFQNEAQLEKSRLLSDRFSAERPKGSFSTLEIQRTEQGDSAMYLCASSLGLAATHYNEQFFGPGTRLTVL.

CDR3 bases: TGTGCCAGTAGTCCGTATGGGGGGGCCTTATACGAGCAGTACTTC. Translated: CASSPYGGALYEQYF. The V gene is TRBV19, the J gene TRBJ2-7; possibly TRBD2 for D (7 bases). The CDR3 has 15 residues. V dropped 5 bases and J dropped 4 bases, with 18 bases sitting between them. Germline-derived CDR1 and CDR2 are LNHDA and SQIVND (reference sequence).

The rearrangement links TRBV5-1 to TRBJ2-3; 7 bases are a match to TRBD2. The CDR3 consists of 16 residues. V lost 0 bases, J lost 0 bases, and 4 bases stayed unmatched. Germline-derived CDR1 and CDR2 are SGHRS and YFSETQ. Written as DNA, the CDR3 is TGCGCCAGCAGCTTGGACGTAGCGGGCAGCACAGATACGCAGTATTTT. As protein: CASSLDVAGSTDTQYF.

CDR3 bases: TGTGCCAGCAGCTTAGGTCGGGTTCGGGGCTATGGCTACACCTTC. Translated, it gives CASSLGRVRGYGYTF. V gene TRBV13 combines with J gene TRBJ1-2; D gene unclear. V lost 0 bases, J lost 4 bases, and 12 bases lay in between. The CDR3 has 15 residues. Germline V CDR1 and CDR2: PRHDT, FYEKMQ (reference sequence).

This chain links TRBV5-1 with TRBJ1-1, with 12 bases matching TRBD1. Per the germline V gene, CDR1 is SGHRS and CDR2 is YFSETQ. V was clipped by 4 bases and J by 4 bases; unmatched bases: 14. The CDR3 is made up of 18 amino acids. The CDR3 protein is CASSRGTGTGGEGTEAFF. The CDR3 bases are TGCGCCAGCAGCCGGGGGACCGGGACAGGGGGCGAAGGCACTGAAGCTTTCTTT.

The gene calls are TRBV6-2 or TRBV6-3 and TRBJ2-5, with 11 bases aligning to TRBD2. This CDR3 comprises 18 residues. Germline V gene lookup returns CDR1 MNHEY and CDR2 SVGEGT. V shed 2 bases and J 2 bases; nucleotides not matched to a gene: 10. In nucleotides, the CDR3 is TGTGCCAGCAGTTACAAGATAGCGGGGGGGCCGCAGCAAGAGACCCAGTACTTC. It specifies CASSYKIAGGPQQETQYF.

This chain connects TRBV5-6 to TRBJ1-5, with unresolved D. Trimming shortened V by 4 bases and J by 0 bases, and 11 bases separated the two germline ends. Germline V gene lookup returns CDR1 SGHDT and CDR2 YYEEEE. This CDR3 is 15 amino acids long. CDR3 region: CASSPGGYSNQPQHF. The CDR3 DNA sequence: TGTGCCAGCAGCCCCGGCGGGTATAGCAATCAGCCCCAGCATTTT.

V and J are TRBV4-3 and TRBJ2-6, with a weak D call TRBD1 (6 bases). V was pared by 5 bases and J by 2 bases, with 13 bases between. The CDR3 consists of 16 residues. Germline CDR1 LGHNA, CDR2 YSLEER. CDR3 DNA sequence: TGCGCCAGCAGCTCAGGCGACAGGACTGGGGCCAACGTCCTGACTTTC. Translating gives CASSSGDRTGANVLTF.

V usage is TRBV19 and J usage is TRBJ2-3; D unresolved. Germline lookup yields CDR1 LNHDA and CDR2 SQIVND (reference sequence). V lost 3 bases and J lost 2, with 12 bases in between. CDR3 length: 15 amino acids. The CDR3 protein is CASSIHTQSTDTQYF. CDR3 coding DNA: TGTGCCAGTAGTATCCATACACAATCCACAGATACGCAGTATTTT.

The chain employs TRBV6-4 and TRBJ2-5; 11 bases agree with TRBD2. Germline lookup yields CDR1 MRHNA and CDR2 SNTAGT. The CDR3 is made up of 15 amino acids. V lost 3 bases, J lost 1 base, and 1 base stayed unmatched. CDR3: CASSETSGAQETQYF. The CDR3 DNA is TGTGCCAGCAGTGAGACTAGCGGGGCCCAAGAGACCCAGTACTTC.

V usage is TRBV2 and J usage is TRBJ1-5, with D perhaps TRBD1 (5 bases). V was trimmed by 6 bases and J by 5 bases, leaving 11 bases between them. The germline V gene encodes CDR1 SNHLY and CDR2 FYNNEI. The CDR3 extends over 13 amino acids. The CDR3 DNA sequence: TGTGCCAGCAGGAGGACGGGGGATCAGCCCCAGCATTTT. Translated: CASRRTGDQPQHF. Variable domain in full (rest from reference TRBV2 and TRBJ1-5): EPEVTQTPSHQVTQMGQEVILRCVPISNHLYFYWYRQILGQKVEFLVSFYNNEISEKSEIFDDQFSVERPDGSNFTLKIRSTKLEDSAMYFCASRRTGDQPQHFGDGTRLSIL.

The genes are TRBV29-1 and TRBJ2-7; 8 bases are a match to TRBD1. V was clipped by 6 bases and J by 2 bases; unmatched bases: 6. The CDR3 extends over 13 amino acids. The V gene's germline CDR1 is SQVTM and CDR2 ANQGSEA. CDR3 residues: CSVPGQVAYEQYF. The CDR3 DNA is TGCAGCGTCCCGGGACAGGTAGCCTACGAGCAGTACTTC.

V usage is TRBV19 and J usage is TRBJ1-2; a weak D match, TRBD1 (5 bases). The V end was cut by 4 bases, the J end by 4 bases, with 19 bases between. Germline CDR1 and CDR2: LNHDA and SQIVND (reference sequence). CDR3 size: 16 residues. The CDR3 nucleotides are TGTGCCAGTAGTAGTAGCGGTACGGGACGGACCTATGGCTACACCTTC. Translation: CASSSSGTGRTYGYTF.